The 17 T cell receptor beta chains below were found in one sample sequenced in a study of shared clonotypes between healthy human individuals. Generated by immunoSEQ multiplex PCR, the TCRdb table keeps only in-frame clones and is missing some. The top ten clones hold around 0.14% of a sample with approximately 2.5 million clones, about 92% of them seen once. The sample was naive CD4+ T cells sorted from blood. Subset meaning: CD45RA+ positively selected. These TCRs come from a young man in good health.

The gene calls are TRBV4-1 and TRBJ2-3; TRBD2 is a possible D gene (5 bases). V dropped 5 bases and J dropped 1 base, with 10 bases sitting between them. The CDR3 contains 14 residues. Per the germline V gene, CDR1 is MGHRA and CDR2 is YSYEKL. Here the CDR3 reads CASSDYGGTDTQYF. The CDR3 region has the DNA TGCGCCAGCAGCGACTACGGTGGCACAGATACGCAGTATTTT.

The chain carries TRBV5-6 and TRBJ2-2, with unresolved D. Trimming cost V 2 bases and J 3 bases, with 11 bases left between them. There are 15 residues in the CDR3. Germline values: CDR1 SGHDT, CDR2 YYEEEE. CDR3 DNA: TGTGCCAGCAGCTTAGGGCAGAAGCACACCGGGGAGCTGTTTTTT. Its translation is CASSLGQKHTGELFF.

V and J are TRBV29-1 and TRBJ2-3; 7 bases align to TRBD2. With 3 bases clipped from V and 3 bases from J, the junction kept 3 bases outside the gene matches. The CDR3 is 13 amino acids. Germline V gene lookup returns CDR1 SQVTM and CDR2 ANQGSEA. The CDR3 here is CSVDLRGTDTQYF. The CDR3 region has the DNA TGCAGCGTTGATTTGCGGGGGACAGATACGCAGTATTTT.

On this clone itself: The sample has other DNA sequences that encode this CDR3 too. The chain uses TRBV18 and TRBJ2-2; D is perhaps TRBD1 or TRBD2 (5 bases each). Germline V gives CDR1 KGHSH, CDR2 LQKENI. V was pared by 2 bases and J by 5 bases, with 6 bases between. The CDR3 is 13 amino acids. Here the CDR3 DNA reads TGTGCCAGCTCACCAGGGGGTACCGGGGAGCTGTTTTTT. Protein: CASSPGGTGELFF.

This clone appeared a single time. The chain employs TRBV5-1 and TRBJ2-7; 7 bases match TRBD1. Germline V gene data show CDR1 as SGHRS and CDR2 as YFSETQ. J lost 0 bases, V lost 5 bases, and 5 bases had no gene match. This CDR3 region has 14 residues. Written as DNA, the CDR3 is TGCGCCAGCAGTCCGACAGGGCCCTCCTACGAGCAGTACTTC. This codes for CASSPTGPSYEQYF.

V is TRBV19 and J is TRBJ1-5, with 7 bases matching TRBD1. Germline V lookup: CDR1 LNHDA, CDR2 SQIVND (reference sequence). Losses at the gene ends were 6 bases for V and 5 bases for J; bases not matched to a gene: 10. This CDR3 is built from 15 residues. CDR3 nucleotides: TGTGCCAGTAGCTACGACAGGGTCGGTGATCAGCCCCAGCATTTT. This encodes CASSYDRVGDQPQHF.

The chain is built from TRBV5-1 and TRBJ2-1; TRBD2 agrees at 12 bases. This CDR3 is 17 amino acids long. Germline trimming cut 4 bases from V and 7 bases from J; bases unmatched to any gene: 12. Germline CDR1 and CDR2: SGHRS and YFSETQ. CDR3 coding DNA: TGCGCCAGCAGCAGGCCACCTAGCGGGGGGGCCGAGAATGAGCAGTTCTTC. Translation: CASSRPPSGGAENEQFF.

V is TRBV19 and J is TRBJ2-7; TRBD1 agrees at 9 bases. Germline trimming cut 5 bases from V and 2 bases from J; bases unmatched to any gene: 7. There are 15 residues in the CDR3. Germline lookup yields CDR1 LNHDA and CDR2 SQIVND (reference sequence). CDR3 DNA: TGTGCCAGTAGTTCTCAGACAGGGGGAACCTACGAGCAGTACTTC. Amino acids: CASSSQTGGTYEQYF.

The CDR3 DNA reads TGTGCCAGCAGTGTCCCAGACGCCTATGGCTACACCTTC. Protein product: CASSVPDAYGYTF. V and J are TRBV2 and TRBJ1-2; D gene unclear. CDR3 length equals 13 residues. V was cut by 4 bases and J by 4 bases, with 10 bases left in between. Germline CDR1 is SNHLY and CDR2 is FYNNEI.

This chain uses TRBV2 with TRBJ2-3; no firm D call. CDR1 is SNHLY and CDR2 is FYNNEI in the germline V gene. V was cut by 5 bases and J by 4 bases, with 7 bases left in between. This CDR3 has 12 amino acids. This CDR3 reads CASSTNADTQYF. The CDR3 nucleotides read TGTGCCAGCAGTACCAACGCAGATACGCAGTATTTT.

This clone came up once. The V and J genes are TRBV20-1 and TRBJ1-2; D is unresolved. Trimming took off 3 bases at V and 8 bases at J, with 4 bases between the two ends. The CDR3 runs 9 residues. The germline V gene encodes CDR1 DFQATT and CDR2 SNEGSKA (reference sequence). CDR3 residues: CSARWGYTF. The CDR3 DNA sequence: TGCAGTGCTAGGTGGGGCTACACCTTC.

In this sample, this clone turned up once. This rearrangement joins TRBV5-6 to TRBJ2-2; D is undetermined. The CDR3 is 15 amino acids. Germline V gene lookup returns CDR1 SGHDT and CDR2 YYEEEE. Between the trimmed V and J ends, which lost 4 bases and 7 bases, there was a span of 17 bases. The CDR3 spells CASSPPPGANGELFF. CDR3 DNA: TGTGCCAGCAGCCCCCCCCCGGGCGCTAACGGGGAGCTGTTTTTT.

This clone is a singleton in its sample. This chain links TRBV2 with TRBJ2-7; no clear D gene. The germline gives CDR1 SNHLY, CDR2 FYNNEI. Trimming pared 8 bases from V and 1 base from J, leaving 27 bases between. The CDR3 sequence is 18 residues long. The CDR3 spells CASPLGGVSPSISYEQYF. CDR3 in DNA: TGTGCCAGCCCCCTCGGTGGGGTCTCTCCCTCTATATCCTACGAGCAGTACTTC.

V usage is TRBV5-1 and J usage is TRBJ2-5; D not certain. The germline CDR1 and CDR2 sequences are SGHRS and YFSETQ. V lost 0 bases and J 5 bases, leaving 11 bases between the germline ends. The CDR3 consists of 14 residues. CDR3 region: CASSLAGVMETQYF. The DNA of the CDR3 is TGCGCCAGCAGCTTGGCTGGGGTAATGGAGACCCAGTACTTC.

This clone was counted only a few times. The V gene is TRBV27, the J gene TRBJ2-7; possibly TRBD1 or TRBD2 for D (5 bases each). The CDR3 is 16 residues long. Germline lookup yields CDR1 MNHEY and CDR2 SMNVEV (reference sequence). Trimming pared 6 bases from V and 8 bases from J, leaving 26 bases between. Written as DNA, the CDR3 is TGTGCCAGCAGACACCTCCGTACGGACGGGGCGGGTAAGCAGTACTTC. The encoded protein is CASRHLRTDGAGKQYF.

This chain links TRBV11-3 with TRBJ2-1; 10 bases match TRBD2. This CDR3 has 16 amino acids. Germline CDR1 and CDR2: SGHNT and YENEEA. J lost 10 bases, V lost 0 bases, and 9 bases had no gene match. CDR3 region: CASSLDGLAGVEEQFF. CDR3 nucleotide sequence: TGTGCCAGCAGCTTAGACGGGCTAGCGGGGGTTGAGGAGCAGTTCTTC.

This chain joins TRBV28 and TRBJ1-1; D is unresolved. The CDR3 is 15 amino acids. The V and J ends lost 1 base and 11 bases respectively, with 20 bases between them. Germline CDR1 reads MDHEN; CDR2 reads SYDVKM. The CDR3 DNA sequence: TGTGCCAGCAGTTTATTAAAATCAGCTGGCTTGGTGGCTTTCTTT. This encodes CASSLLKSAGLVAFF.